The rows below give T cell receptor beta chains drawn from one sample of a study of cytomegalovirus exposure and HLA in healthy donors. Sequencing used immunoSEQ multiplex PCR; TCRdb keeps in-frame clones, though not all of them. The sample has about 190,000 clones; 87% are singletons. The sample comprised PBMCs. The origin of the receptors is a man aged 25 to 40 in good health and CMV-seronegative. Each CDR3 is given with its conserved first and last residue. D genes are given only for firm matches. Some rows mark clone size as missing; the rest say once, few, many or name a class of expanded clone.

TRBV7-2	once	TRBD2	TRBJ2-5	CASGTSDQETQYF	TGTGCCAGCGGCACTAGCGATCAAGAGACCCAGTACTTC
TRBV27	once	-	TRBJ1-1	CASRTDRNTEAFF	TGTGCCAGCAGGACAGACAGGAACACTGAAGCTTTCTTT
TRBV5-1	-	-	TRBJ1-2	CASSLERGSYTF	TGCGCCAGCAGCTTGGAACGGGGAAGCTACACCTTC
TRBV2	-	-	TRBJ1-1	CASREPPNTEAFF	TGTGCCAGCAGGGAGCCTCCGAACACTGAAGCTTTCTTT
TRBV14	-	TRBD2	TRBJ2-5	CASSQDWERLAGRETQYF	TGTGCCAGCAGCCAAGACTGGGAGAGACTAGCGGGGCGGGAGACCCAGTACTTC
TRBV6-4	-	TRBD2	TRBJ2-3	CASSDLSGSGGTTDTQYF	TGTGCCAGCAGTGACTTGTCGGGGAGCGGGGGTACCACAGATACGCAGTATTTT
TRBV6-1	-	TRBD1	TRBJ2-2	CASGPTGANTGELFF	TGTGCCAGCGGACCGACAGGGGCGAACACCGGGGAGCTGTTTTTT
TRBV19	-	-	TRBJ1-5	CASSTSMTGYVGNQPQHF	TGTGCCAGTAGTACCTCAATGACAGGTTACGTCGGAAATCAGCCCCAGCATTTT
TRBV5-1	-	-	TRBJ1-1	CASSLEDTINTEAFF	TGCGCCAGCAGCTTGGAGGACACCATTAACACTGAAGCTTTCTTT
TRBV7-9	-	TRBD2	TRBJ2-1	CASSLVGASGGSQFF	TGTGCCAGCAGCTTAGTGGGCGCTAGCGGGGGTTCGCAGTTCTTC
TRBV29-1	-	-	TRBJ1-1	CSVRIKNTEAFF	TGCAGCGTCAGGATCAAGAACACTGAAGCTTTCTTT
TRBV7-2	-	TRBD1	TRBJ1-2	CASSQDRGGYGYTF	TGTGCCAGCAGCCAGGACAGGGGGGGCTATGGCTACACCTTC
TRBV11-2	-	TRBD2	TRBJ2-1	CASLGLAASGQFF	TGTGCCAGCCTGGGTCTAGCGGCTTCTGGGCAGTTCTTC
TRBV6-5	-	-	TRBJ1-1	CASSYGGALGTEAFF	TGTGCCAGCAGTTACGGGGGGGCGCTGGGGACTGAAGCTTTCTTT
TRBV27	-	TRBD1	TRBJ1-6	CASNVGQLNNSPLHF	TGTGCCAGCAACGTGGGACAGCTCAATAATTCACCCCTCCACTTT
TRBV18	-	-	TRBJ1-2	CASSPRSEINYGYTF	TGTGCCAGCTCACCACGCTCAGAAATTAACTATGGCTACACCTTC
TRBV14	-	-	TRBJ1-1	CASSLANTEAFF	TGTGCCAGCAGCCTAGCGAACACTGAAGCTTTCTTT
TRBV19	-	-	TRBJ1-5	CASSPRQGNQPQHF	TGTGCCAGTAGTCCCCGACAGGGCAATCAGCCCCAGCATTTT
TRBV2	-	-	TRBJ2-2	CASRGPEANIGELFF	TGTGCCAGCAGAGGCCCTGAGGCGAACATCGGGGAGCTGTTTTTT
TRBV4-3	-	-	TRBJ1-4	CASSQSPGQTNEKLFF	TGCGCCAGCAGCCAATCACCGGGACAAACGAATGAAAAACTGTTTTTT
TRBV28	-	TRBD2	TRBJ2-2	CASSLWVSGANTGELFF	TGTGCCAGCAGTTTATGGGTTAGCGGGGCGAACACCGGGGAGCTGTTTTTT
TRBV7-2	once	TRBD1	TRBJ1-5	CASSLRTGPQPQHF	TGTGCCAGCAGCTTACGGACAGGGCCTCAGCCCCAGCATTTT
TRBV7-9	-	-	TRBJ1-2	CASSPGQRSNYGYTF	TGTGCCAGCAGCCCCGGACAGAGATCTAACTATGGCTACACCTTC
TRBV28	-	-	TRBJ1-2	CASSLGSRNYGYTF	TGTGCCAGCAGTTTAGGGTCCAGGAACTATGGCTACACCTTC
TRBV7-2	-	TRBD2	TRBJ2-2	CASSENGGANTGELFF	TGTGCCAGCAGCGAGAACGGGGGGGCGAACACCGGGGAGCTGTTTTTT
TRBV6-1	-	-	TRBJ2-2	CASSEGGAGELFF	TGTGCCAGCAGTGAAGGAGGAGCGGGGGAGCTGTTTTTT
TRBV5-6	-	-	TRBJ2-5	CASRLTAQETQYF	TGTGCCAGCAGACTGACAGCCCAAGAGACCCAGTACTTC
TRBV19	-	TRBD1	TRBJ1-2	CASMRQGRNYGYTF	TGTGCCAGCATGAGACAGGGACGGAACTATGGCTACACCTTC
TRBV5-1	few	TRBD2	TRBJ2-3	CASSPGRAGAGYTQYF	TGCGCCAGCAGCCCTGGGAGGGCGGGAGCGGGGTATACGCAGTATTTT
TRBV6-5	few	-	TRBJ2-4	CASSYPGSPGNSQYF	TGTGCCAGCAGTTACCCCGGGAGTCCGGGAAACAGTCAGTACTTC
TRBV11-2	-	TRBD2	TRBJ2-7	CASSLALIAGFYEQYF	TGTGCCAGCAGCTTGGCCCTCATAGCGGGGTTTTACGAGCAGTACTTC
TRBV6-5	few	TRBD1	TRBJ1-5	CASSSGQGSSQPQHF	TGTGCCAGCAGCTCCGGACAGGGAAGTAGTCAGCCCCAGCATTTT
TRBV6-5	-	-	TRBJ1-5	CASTPLTVNQPQHF	TGTGCCAGCACTCCCCTAACCGTCAATCAGCCCCAGCATTTT
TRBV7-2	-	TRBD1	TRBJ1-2	CASSTGQARQGQGYTF	TGTGCCAGCAGCACCGGTCAGGCCCGACAGGGTCAAGGCTACACCTTC
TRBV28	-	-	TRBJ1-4	CASSPGSYNEKLFF	TGTGCCAGCAGTCCAGGGTCTTATAATGAAAAACTGTTTTTT
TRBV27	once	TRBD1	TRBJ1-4	CASSRTGAANEKLFF	TGTGCCAGCAGTCGAACAGGGGCCGCTAATGAAAAACTGTTTTTT
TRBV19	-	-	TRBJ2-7	CASSIRVAGPNQTYEQYF	TGTGCCAGTAGTATAAGGGTTGCGGGACCAAATCAAACCTACGAGCAGTACTTC
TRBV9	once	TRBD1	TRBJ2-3	CASSPRSGQGPDTQYF	TGTGCCAGCAGCCCCAGGTCGGGACAGGGGCCAGATACGCAGTATTTT
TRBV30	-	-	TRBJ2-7	CAWIGTSSSYEQYF	TGTGCCTGGATTGGGACAAGTAGCTCCTACGAGCAGTACTTC
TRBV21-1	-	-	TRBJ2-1	CASNFRDYYNEQFF	TGTGCCAGCAACTTCCGGGACTATTACAATGAGCAGTTCTTC
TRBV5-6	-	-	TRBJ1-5	CASSLGGSNQPQHF	TGTGCCAGCAGCTTGGGGGGCAGCAATCAGCCCCAGCATTTT
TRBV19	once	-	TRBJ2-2	CASTRLNTGELFF	TGTGCCAGTACGAGACTGAACACCGGGGAGCTGTTTTTT
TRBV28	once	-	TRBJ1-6	CASVIDAGVNSPLHF	TGTGCCAGCGTTATAGACGCGGGGGTTAATTCACCCCTCCACTTT
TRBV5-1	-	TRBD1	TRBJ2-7	CASSADRGYEQYF	TGCGCCAGCAGCGCGGACAGGGGCTACGAGCAGTACTTC
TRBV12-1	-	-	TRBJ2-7	CASSLGRVTYEQYF	TGTGCCAGCAGCTTAGGCAGGGTGACCTACGAGCAGTACTTC
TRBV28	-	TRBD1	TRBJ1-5	CASSNRDSMVGPQHF	TGTGCCAGCAGTAACCGGGACAGTATGGTCGGGCCCCAGCATTTT
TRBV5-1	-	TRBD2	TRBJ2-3	CASSLGSSGGAPDTQYF	TGCGCCAGCAGCTTGGGGTCTAGCGGGGGGGCCCCAGATACGCAGTATTTT
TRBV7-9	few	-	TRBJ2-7	CASSYRDAYEQYF	TGTGCCAGCAGCTACAGGGACGCCTACGAGCAGTACTTC
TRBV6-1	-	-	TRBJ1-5	CASSEGWGGSNQPQHF	TGTGCCAGCAGTGAAGGCTGGGGCGGAAGCAATCAGCCCCAGCATTTT
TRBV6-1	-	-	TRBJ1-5	CASSLNQPQHF	TGTGCCAGCAGCCTGAATCAGCCCCAGCATTTT
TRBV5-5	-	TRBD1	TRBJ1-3	CASSLGTGGYPFSGNTIYF	TGTGCCAGCAGCTTGGGGACAGGGGGCTATCCTTTCTCTGGAAACACCATATATTTT